Described below is a single T cell receptor beta chain sequence and its context. Antigen: not known. Generated by immunoSEQ multiplex PCR, the TCRdb table keeps only in-frame clones and is missing some. The sample has approximately 88,000 clones, roughly 90% seen once; the top ten hold about 4%. The sample is drawn from a study of T cells in localized non-small cell lung cancer. General study results and limits: There was higher T cell clonality in uninvolved adjacent lung than in tumor, and it was highest there.

The V segment lost 7 bases and the J segment 4 bases; nucleotides outside the gene matches: 4. The CDR3 covers 13 residues. CDR1 and CDR2 from the germline V gene are SNHLY and FYNNEI. This TCR derives from a woman aged 40 to 75 with stage II squamous cell lung carcinoma. This chain connects TRBV2 to TRBJ2-7; the match to TRBD1 covers 10 bases. The source was PBMCs, collected before any cancer treatment. CDR3 nucleotide sequence: TGTGCCAGCACCCGGGACAGGGGATACGAGCAGTACTTC. Translated: CASTRDRGYEQYF.